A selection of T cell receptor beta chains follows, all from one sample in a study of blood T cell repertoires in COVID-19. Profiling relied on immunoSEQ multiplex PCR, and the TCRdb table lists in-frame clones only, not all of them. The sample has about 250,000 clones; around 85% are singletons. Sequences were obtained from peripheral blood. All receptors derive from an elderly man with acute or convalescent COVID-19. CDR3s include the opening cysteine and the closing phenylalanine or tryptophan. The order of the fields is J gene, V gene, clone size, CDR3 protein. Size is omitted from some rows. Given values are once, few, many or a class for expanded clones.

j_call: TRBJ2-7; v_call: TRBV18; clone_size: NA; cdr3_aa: CASSLLDVSYEQYF
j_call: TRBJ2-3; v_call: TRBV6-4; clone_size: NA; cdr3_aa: CASRLQGSGGTDTQYF
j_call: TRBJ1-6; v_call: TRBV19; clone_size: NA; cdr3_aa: CASTLRQGGNSPLHF
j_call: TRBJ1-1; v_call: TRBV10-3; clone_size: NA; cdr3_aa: CAISDPHENTEAFF
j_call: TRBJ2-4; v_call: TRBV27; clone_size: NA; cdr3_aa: CASSPDRGNIQYF
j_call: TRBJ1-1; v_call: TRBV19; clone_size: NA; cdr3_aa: CASSRRTGSGTEAFF
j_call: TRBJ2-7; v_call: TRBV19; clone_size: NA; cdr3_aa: CASSHPGGRTYEQYF
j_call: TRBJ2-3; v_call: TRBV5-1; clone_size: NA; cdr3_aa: CASRRTAANTQYF
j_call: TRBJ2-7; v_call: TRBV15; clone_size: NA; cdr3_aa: CATSRVGTGAYEQYF
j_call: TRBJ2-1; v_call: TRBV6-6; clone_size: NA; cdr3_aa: CASRLPGQGADEQFF
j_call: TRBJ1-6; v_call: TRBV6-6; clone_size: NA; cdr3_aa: CASSYFWTDNSPLHF
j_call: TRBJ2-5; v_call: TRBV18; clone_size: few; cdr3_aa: CASSPQGGKETQYF
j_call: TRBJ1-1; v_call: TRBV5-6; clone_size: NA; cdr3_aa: CASSSEPVMNTEAFF
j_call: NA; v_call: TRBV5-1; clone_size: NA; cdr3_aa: CASSPGQGNSYEQYF
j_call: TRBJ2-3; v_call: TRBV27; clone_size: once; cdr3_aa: CASSLGTEALTDTQYF
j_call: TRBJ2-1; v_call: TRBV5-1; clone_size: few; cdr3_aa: CASSGTNYNEQFF
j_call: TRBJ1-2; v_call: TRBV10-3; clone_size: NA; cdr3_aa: CAISESGTGGGYTF
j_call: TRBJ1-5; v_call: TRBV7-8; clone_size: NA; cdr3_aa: CASSTPGDSSVGRPQHF
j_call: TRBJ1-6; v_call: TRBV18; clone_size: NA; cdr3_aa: CASSPPMGQGNSPLHF
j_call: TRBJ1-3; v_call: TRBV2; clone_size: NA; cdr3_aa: CASRQQGAIYF
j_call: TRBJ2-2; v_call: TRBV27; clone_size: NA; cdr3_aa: CASSLGGAGLTGELFF
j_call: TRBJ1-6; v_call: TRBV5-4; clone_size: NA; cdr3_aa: CASSLGLGAFNSPLHF
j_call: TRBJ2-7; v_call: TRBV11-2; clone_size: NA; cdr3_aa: CASSSRSGQSYEQYF
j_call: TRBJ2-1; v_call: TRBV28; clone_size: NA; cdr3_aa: CASSGPSTGERFYNEQFF
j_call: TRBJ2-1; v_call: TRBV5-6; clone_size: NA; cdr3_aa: CASSLSRSSYNEQFF
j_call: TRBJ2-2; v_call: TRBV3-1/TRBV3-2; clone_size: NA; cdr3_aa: CASSHLSPGVKTGELFF
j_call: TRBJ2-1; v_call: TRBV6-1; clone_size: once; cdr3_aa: CASSVPGQGASSYNEQFF
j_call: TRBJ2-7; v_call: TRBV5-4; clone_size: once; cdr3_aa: CASSGRDSPTSYEQYF
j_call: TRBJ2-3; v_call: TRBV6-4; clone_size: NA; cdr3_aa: CANLSTGTPATSTDTQYF
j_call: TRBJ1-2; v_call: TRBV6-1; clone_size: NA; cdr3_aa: CASSDRVRSYGYTF
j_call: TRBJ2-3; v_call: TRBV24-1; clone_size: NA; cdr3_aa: CATSDLRGRTDTQYF
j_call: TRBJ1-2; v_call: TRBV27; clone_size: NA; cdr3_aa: CASSPLFTGKTDYGYTF
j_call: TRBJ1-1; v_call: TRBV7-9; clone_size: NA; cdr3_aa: CASSSTGGAGAFF
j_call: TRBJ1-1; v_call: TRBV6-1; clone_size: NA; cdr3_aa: CASSEGTGLKRNTEAFF
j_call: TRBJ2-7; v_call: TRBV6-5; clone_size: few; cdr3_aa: CASSGTSGASYEQYF
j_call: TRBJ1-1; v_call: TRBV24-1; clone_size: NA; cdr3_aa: CATSGFRTEAFF
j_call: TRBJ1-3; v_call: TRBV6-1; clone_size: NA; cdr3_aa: CASSARVSSSGNTIYF
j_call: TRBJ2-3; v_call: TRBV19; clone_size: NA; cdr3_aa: CASGSGGHTGTDTQYF
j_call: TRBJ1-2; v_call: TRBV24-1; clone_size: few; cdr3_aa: CATSGNLDRLGDGYTF
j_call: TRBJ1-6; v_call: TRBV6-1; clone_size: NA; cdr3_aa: CASSEAEGNRWTLNSPLHF
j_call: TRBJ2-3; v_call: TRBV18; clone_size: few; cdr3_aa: CASSPPNRGRPTDTQYF
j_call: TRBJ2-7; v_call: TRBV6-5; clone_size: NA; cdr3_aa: CASIPGLAGVYEQYF
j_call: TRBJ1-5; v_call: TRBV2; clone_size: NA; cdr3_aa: CASSGDRDQPQHF
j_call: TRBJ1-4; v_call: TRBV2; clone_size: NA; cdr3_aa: CASSDRRGEKLFF
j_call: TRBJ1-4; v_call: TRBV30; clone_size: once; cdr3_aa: CAWSKDRGNEKLFF